This T cell receptor (beta chain) came from a study of blood T cell repertoires in COVID-19. CDR1 and CDR2 from the germline V gene are SGDLS and YYNGEE. CDR3 length equals 15 residues. Trimming left V 3 bases short and J 3 bases short, with 14 bases between. Original processing methods: Nucleated cell number was recorded as an estimate derived from reference gene primer amplification. Sequencing was performed with immunoSEQ multiplex PCR; in TCRdb, only in-frame clones are kept and a portion is missing. V, J and clone size are taken as reported in that table, and D and trimming were inferred from the DNA itself. The sample lists around 83,000 clones, 75% to 90% occurring once.

The material sequenced was peripheral blood. This clonotype was sampled from a man aged 45 to 65 with active or convalescent COVID-19. The chain carries TRBV9 and TRBJ2-3; a weak D match, TRBD1 (6 bases). This chain's CDR3 is CASSGRGEWTDTQYF. CDR3 sequence (DNA): TGTGCCAGCAGCGGCAGGGGAGAATGGACAGATACGCAGTATTTT.